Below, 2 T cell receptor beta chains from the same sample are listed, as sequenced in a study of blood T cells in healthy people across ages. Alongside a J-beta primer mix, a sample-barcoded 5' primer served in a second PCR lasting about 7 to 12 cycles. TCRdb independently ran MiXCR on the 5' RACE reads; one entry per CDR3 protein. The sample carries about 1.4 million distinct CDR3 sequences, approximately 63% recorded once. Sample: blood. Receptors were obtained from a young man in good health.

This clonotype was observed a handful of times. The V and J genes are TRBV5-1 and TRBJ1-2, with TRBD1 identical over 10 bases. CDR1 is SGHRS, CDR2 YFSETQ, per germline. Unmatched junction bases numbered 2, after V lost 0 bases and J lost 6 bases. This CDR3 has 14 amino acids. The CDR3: CASSLGQGANGYTF. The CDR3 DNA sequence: TGCGCCAGCAGCTTGGGACAGGGGGCGAATGGCTACACCTTC.

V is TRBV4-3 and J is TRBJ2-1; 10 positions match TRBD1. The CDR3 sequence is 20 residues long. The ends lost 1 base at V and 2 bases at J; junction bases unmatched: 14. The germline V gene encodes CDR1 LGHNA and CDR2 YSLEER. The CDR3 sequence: CASSQVNHYMGQGPYNEQFF. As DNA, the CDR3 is TGCGCCAGCAGCCAAGTCAATCATTATATGGGACAGGGGCCCTACAATGAGCAGTTCTTC.